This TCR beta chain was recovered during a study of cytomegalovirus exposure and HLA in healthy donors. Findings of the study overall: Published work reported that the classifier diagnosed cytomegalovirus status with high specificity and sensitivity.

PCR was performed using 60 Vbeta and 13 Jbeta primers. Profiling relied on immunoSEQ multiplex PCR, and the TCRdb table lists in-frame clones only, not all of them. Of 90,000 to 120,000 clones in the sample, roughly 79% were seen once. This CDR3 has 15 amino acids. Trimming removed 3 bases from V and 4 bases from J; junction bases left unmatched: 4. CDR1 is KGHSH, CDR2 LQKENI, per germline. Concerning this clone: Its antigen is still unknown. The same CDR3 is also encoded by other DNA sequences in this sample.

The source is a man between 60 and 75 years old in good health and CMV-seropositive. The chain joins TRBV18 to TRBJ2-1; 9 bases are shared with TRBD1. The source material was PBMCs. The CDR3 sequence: CASSPGTGRYNEQFF. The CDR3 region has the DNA TGTGCCAGCTCACCCGGGACAGGGCGTTACAATGAGCAGTTCTTC.